These 12 T cell receptor beta chains were sequenced from one sample in a study of T cells expressing NK-cell markers. TCRdb reanalyzed the 5' RACE reads, giving one entry per CDR3 protein sequence and no DNA. In total, the table holds 120,000 to 150,000 distinct CDR3 sequences. What was sequenced was blood T cells: a sorted CD56 or NKG2C T cell subset, CD4+ or CD8+ T cells, or bulk PBMC T cells (not recorded which). The receptor set was obtained from a man between 18 and 35 years old in good health.

The rearrangement uses TRBV7-9 and TRBJ2-1. The germline V gene has CDR1 SEHNR and CDR2 FQNEAQ (reference sequence). The CDR3 has 12 residues. The CDR3 reads CASSSKVGEQFF.

The genes are TRBV27 and TRBJ2-3; TCRdb's D call, TRBD1, is unchecked because there is no DNA. This CDR3 contains 13 residues. The V gene's germline CDR1 is MNHEY and CDR2 SMNVEV (reference sequence). The CDR3: CASSRNRGDTQYF.

This sequence joins TRBV29-1 and TRBJ2-1; TCRdb gives TRBD1 as the D gene, but with no DNA this cannot be confirmed. This CDR3 is built from 15 residues. Germline-derived CDR1 and CDR2 are SQVTM and ANQGSEA. CDR3 sequence reads: CSVEGGSIENNEQFF.

The rearrangement joins TRBV5-1 to TRBJ2-3; TCRdb calls TRBD1, which cannot be checked without DNA. The CDR3 totals 14 residues. CDR1 and CDR2 (germline): SGHRS, YFSETQ. The CDR3 reads CASSWGQTEDTQYF.

V gene TRBV11-1 combines with J gene TRBJ2-2. The CDR3 runs 12 residues. CDR1 and CDR2 (germline): SGHAT, FQDESV (reference sequence). CDR3 protein: CAIPQHTGELFF.

This chain joins TRBV7-2 and TRBJ1-1. This CDR3 has 14 residues. Germline CDR1 and CDR2: SGHTA and FQGNSA. CDR3 amino acids: CASSLYLQNTEAFF.

The chain carries TRBV7-6 and TRBJ2-3; the TRBD2 assignment by TCRdb is unverifiable without DNA. The CDR3 has 16 amino acids. In germline, CDR1 is SGHVS, CDR2 FNYEAQ. The CDR3 protein is CASSGRTSSSTDTQYF.

The chain is built from TRBV15 and TRBJ2-2. This CDR3 has 15 amino acids. Germline CDR1 and CDR2: LNHNV and YYDKDF (reference sequence). The CDR3 spells CATQIQRLNTGELFF.

CDR3 residues: CASSQAPSGTSNEQFF. This chain joins TRBV3-1 and TRBJ2-1; TCRdb gives TRBD2 as the D gene, but with no DNA this cannot be confirmed. Germline V CDR1 and CDR2: LGHDT, YNNKEL (reference sequence). This CDR3 region has 16 residues.

The chain links TRBV27 to TRBJ2-2. CDR1 and CDR2 (germline): MNHEY, SMNVEV (reference sequence). The length of the CDR3 is 15 residues. CDR3 amino acids: CASSFSGVRTGELFF.

The chain combines TRBV7-2 with TRBJ2-6; TCRdb lists TRBD1, though no DNA is available to test this call. The CDR3 is 14 residues long. Germline lookup yields CDR1 SGHTA and CDR2 FQGNSA. The CDR3: CASSLQGAKNVLTF. The entire variable domain, with the rest obtained from reference TRBV7-2 and TRBJ2-6, is as follows: GAGVSQSPSNKVTEKGKDVELRCDPISGHTALYWYRQSLGQGLEFLIYFQGNSAPDKSGLPSDRFSAERTGGSVSTLTIQRTQQEDSAVYLCASSLQGAKNVLTFGAGSRLTVL.

This CDR3 is CSVNLGTSSYEQYF. This chain links TRBV29-1 with TRBJ2-7; TCRdb lists TRBD1, though no DNA is available to test this call. This CDR3 is built from 14 residues. Germline lookup yields CDR1 SQVTM and CDR2 ANQGSEA.